One and the same sample provided the 13 T cell receptor beta chains below, sequenced in a study of OX40 agonist ivuxolimab in advanced cancers. Assay used: immunoSEQ multiplex PCR; TCRdb lists only in-frame clones, some missing. The sample has fewer than 80,000 clones; 75% to 90% are singletons. The specimen comprised CD4+ or CD8+ T cells sorted from blood, sampled in a trial of the OX40 agonist ivuxolimab. Receptor source: an adult with an advanced solid tumor such as melanoma, head and neck, liver or kidney cancer.

J is TRBJ2-7 and V is TRBV9, with a possible D match to TRBD1 (5 bases). This CDR3 spans 14 amino acids. CDR1 is SGDLS, CDR2 YYNGEE, per germline. Trimming removed 4 bases at V and 1 base at J, with 12 bases between. CDR3 sequence (DNA): TGTGCCAGCAGCCACGACAGCATGTCCTACGAGCAGTACTTC. Protein product: CASSHDSMSYEQYF. Full variable domain (remainder filled in from reference TRBV9 and TRBJ2-7): DSGVTQTPKHLITATGQRVTLRCSPRSGDLSVYWYQQSLDQGLQFLIQYYNGEERAKGNILERFSAQQFPDLHSELNLSSLELGDSALYFCASSHDSMSYEQYFGPGTRLTVT.

The V and J genes are TRBV25-1 and TRBJ2-7, with D uncertain. Germline CDR1 MGHDK, CDR2 SYGVNS. There are 9 residues in the CDR3. The V gene lost 5 bases and the J gene lost 4 bases, with 0 bases spanning the gap. The CDR3 sequence is CASSYEQYF. CDR3 bases: TGTGCCAGCAGTTACGAGCAGTACTTC.

The chain uses TRBV27 and TRBJ2-5; the match to TRBD2 covers 8 bases. With 5 bases clipped from V and 3 bases from J, the junction kept 14 bases outside the gene matches. This CDR3 comprises 17 residues. Germline V gene lookup returns CDR1 MNHEY and CDR2 SMNVEV (reference sequence). The CDR3 protein is CASSPYVKREREETQYF. The DNA for the CDR3 is TGTGCCAGCAGTCCGTACGTCAAGCGGGAGAGGGAAGAGACCCAGTACTTC.

This sequence joins TRBV10-3 and TRBJ1-2; 8 positions agree with TRBD1. The germline V gene has CDR1 ENHRY and CDR2 SYGVKD. V was clipped by 9 bases and J by 8 bases; unmatched bases: 5. The CDR3 contains 11 residues. CDR3 nucleotide sequence: TGTGCCATTAGGACAGGGCGAGGCTACACCTTC. Its protein is CAIRTGRGYTF.

The V gene is TRBV27, the J gene TRBJ1-4; D call uncertain. V gave up 6 bases and J gave up 3 bases, with 14 bases separating them. The CDR3 extends over 15 amino acids. Germline V lookup: CDR1 MNHEY, CDR2 SMNVEV (reference sequence). The CDR3: CASRRSGLANEKLFF. DNA of the CDR3: TGTGCCAGCAGGCGGAGCGGATTAGCTAATGAAAAACTGTTTTTT.

This chain links TRBV29-1 with TRBJ2-3; TRBD2 might be the D (5 bases). V lost 7 bases, J lost 1 base, and 15 bases lay in between. The CDR3 is 14 amino acids. CDR1 is SQVTM, CDR2 ANQGSEA, per germline. In DNA, the CDR3 is TGCAGCGCCGATGGGGAGCTCCGCACAGATACGCAGTATTTT. It specifies CSADGELRTDTQYF.

This chain links TRBV2 with TRBJ2-7, with unresolved D. The CDR3 contains 17 residues. From germline, CDR1 is SNHLY and CDR2 FYNNEI. The V and J ends lost 3 bases and 0 bases respectively, with 18 bases between them. The CDR3 here is CASSEPTDTPSSYEQYF. The CDR3 DNA is TGTGCCAGCAGTGAGCCGACTGACACCCCGAGCTCCTACGAGCAGTACTTC. Full variable domain (missing parts from reference TRBV2 and TRBJ2-7): EPEVTQTPSHQVTQMGQEVILRCVPISNHLYFYWYRQILGQKVEFLVSFYNNEISEKSEIFDDQFSVERPDGSNFTLKIRSTKLEDSAMYFCASSEPTDTPSSYEQYFGPGTRLTVT.

The rearrangement joins TRBV29-1 to TRBJ1-1, with TRBD1 matching 9 bases. V gave up 5 bases and J gave up 1 base; unmatched junction bases: 2. The CDR3 extends over 13 amino acids. Germline V gene lookup returns CDR1 SQVTM and CDR2 ANQGSEA. For the CDR3, the DNA is TGCAGCGTTTTGGACAGGGGGAACACTGAAGCTTTCTTT. It encodes CSVLDRGNTEAFF.

The V gene is TRBV10-1, the J gene TRBJ2-7; no clear D. CDR3 size: 11 residues. Germline V gives CDR1 WNHNN, CDR2 SYGVQD (reference sequence). V was clipped by 3 bases and J by 5 bases, with 5 bases between them. Written as DNA, the CDR3 is TGCGCCAGCAGTGATAGTAACGAGCAGTACTTC. It encodes CASSDSNEQYF.

The chain has TRBV30 and TRBJ2-1, with D perhaps matching TRBD2 (6 bases). The CDR3 covers 14 residues. Trimming took off 0 bases at V and 8 bases at J, with 14 bases between the two ends. Per germline, CDR1 GTSNPN and CDR2 SVGIG (reference sequence). CDR3 amino acids: CAWSVYGGGDEQFF. CDR3 nucleotide sequence: TGTGCCTGGAGTGTATATGGGGGAGGAGATGAGCAGTTCTTC.

The J gene is TRBJ1-2, the V gene TRBV29-1, with no clear D. Trimming removed 7 bases at V and 7 bases at J, with 13 bases between. The length of the CDR3 is 11 residues. Per germline, CDR1 SQVTM and CDR2 ANQGSEA. The CDR3 here is CSAGERVGYTF. CDR3 coding DNA: TGCAGCGCTGGGGAACGGGTTGGCTACACCTTC.

This chain joins TRBV7-9 and TRBJ2-7; 8 bases map to TRBD2. The CDR3 covers 16 residues. V lost 5 bases to trimming and J lost 4 bases; unmatched junction nucleotides: 13. Per germline, CDR1 SEHNR and CDR2 FQNEAQ (reference sequence). In DNA form, the CDR3 reads TGTGCCAGCAGCACAATAGCGGGACGGGGTTTGTACGAGCAGTACTTC. It encodes CASSTIAGRGLYEQYF.

This chain links TRBV11-1 with TRBJ2-7, with 8 bases matching TRBD2. The CDR3 is made up of 14 amino acids. Germline assignment: CDR1 SGHAT and CDR2 FQDESV (reference sequence). After removal of 1 base from V and 6 bases from J, the junction contained 5 bases not matched to a gene. CDR3 sequence reads: CASSLDSGSREQYF. CDR3 in DNA: TGTGCCAGCAGCTTAGACAGCGGGAGCCGCGAGCAGTACTTC.